This is a list of T cell receptor beta chains from one sample in a study of shared clonotypes between healthy human individuals. Measured with immunoSEQ multiplex PCR; TCRdb has only the in-frame clones, and not every one. This sample has around 2.1 million clones, with 95% found just once. What was sequenced was naive CD4+ T cells sorted from blood. These receptor sequences come from a man between 18 and 35 years old in good health. The CDR3 runs from the conserved cysteine through the conserved F or W. The D gene is left open where the match is weak. Clone size is not always given. Where it is, it says once, few, many or a class for expanded clones.

len	d_gene	abundance	j_gene	v_gene	CDR3aa	CDR3nt
13	NA	once	TRBJ1-2	TRBV28	CASSLTADYGYTF	TGTGCCAGCAGTTTGACCGCGGACTATGGCTACACCTTC
13	NA	NA	TRBJ2-3	TRBV7-2	CASSLAVPDTQYF	TGTGCCAGCTCCTTAGCGGTCCCGGATACGCAGTATTTT
14	NA	NA	TRBJ1-4	TRBV6-1	CASSDYGLGEKLFF	TGTGCCAGCAGTGACTACGGCCTGGGGGAAAAACTGTTTTTT
14	NA	NA	TRBJ1-2	TRBV7-2	CASSLAGGDYGYTF	TGTGCCAGCAGCTTAGCAGGGGGTGACTATGGCTACACCTTC
16	TRBD2	NA	TRBJ2-2	TRBV6-6	CASSFGTSGRSGELFF	TGTGCCAGCAGTTTCGGGACTAGCGGGAGATCCGGGGAGCTGTTTTTT
15	NA	NA	TRBJ2-2	TRBV4-2	CASSHPELGTGELFF	TGTGCCAGCAGCCACCCCGAATTGGGCACCGGGGAGCTGTTTTTT
16	NA	NA	TRBJ2-2	TRBV19	CASSIPPGRSTGELFF	TGTGCCAGTAGTATCCCCCCGGGGAGAAGCACCGGGGAGCTGTTTTTT
16	TRBD1	NA	TRBJ1-5	TRBV19	CASSKTGPESNQPQHF	TGTGCCAGTAGTAAGACAGGGCCCGAGAGCAATCAGCCCCAGCATTTT
14	NA	NA	TRBJ1-5	TRBV2	CASSPQGSRQPQHF	TGTGCCAGCAGCCCACAGGGTTCGCGGCAGCCCCAGCATTTT
14	NA	NA	TRBJ1-2	TRBV2	CASRTTGPLDGYTF	TGTGCCAGCAGAACGACAGGCCCCTTGGATGGCTACACCTTC
16	NA	NA	TRBJ2-3	TRBV7-8	CASSLSPGLLTDTQYF	TGTGCCAGCAGCTTAAGCCCGGGACTCCTCACAGATACGCAGTATTTT
14	NA	NA	TRBJ1-4	TRBV27	CASSLTGKGEKLFF	TGTGCCAGCTCGCTTACAGGGAAGGGTGAAAAACTGTTTTTT
15	TRBD2	NA	TRBJ2-7	TRBV5-6	CASSLIAGGTYEQYF	TGTGCCAGCAGCCTGATAGCGGGGGGAACCTACGAGCAGTACTTC
11	TRBD1	NA	TRBJ1-4	TRBV28	CASSPGGKLFF	TGTGCCAGCAGTCCAGGGGGGAAACTGTTTTTT
15	TRBD1	NA	TRBJ2-7	TRBV5-1	CASSTGQGIPYEQYF	TGCGCCAGCAGCACTGGACAGGGAATTCCCTACGAGCAGTACTTC
16	TRBD1	NA	TRBJ2-3	TRBV5-1	CASSFGQGASTDTQYF	TGCGCCAGCAGCTTCGGCCAGGGGGCAAGCACAGATACGCAGTATTTT
14	TRBD2	NA	TRBJ2-1	TRBV30	CAWSLSGVYNEQFF	TGTGCCTGGAGTCTTAGCGGGGTTTACAATGAGCAGTTCTTC
15	NA	NA	TRBJ1-6	TRBV6-1	CASSEASSYNSPLHF	TGTGCCAGCAGTGAAGCAAGCTCCTATAATTCACCCCTCCACTTT
14	NA	once	TRBJ2-7	TRBV19	CASSPARGPYEQYF	TGTGCCAGTAGTCCCGCCCGGGGCCCTTATGAGCAGTACTTC
13	NA	NA	TRBJ1-2	TRBV29-1	CSVEGGGNYGYTF	TGCAGCGTTGAAGGGGGAGGGAACTATGGCTACACCTTC
11	NA	NA	TRBJ1-1	TRBV2	CASRTATEAFF	TGTGCCAGCAGGACAGCTACTGAAGCTTTCTTT
13	TRBD1	NA	TRBJ1-2	TRBV6-1	CASLEEGRQGLIF	TGTGCCAGTTTAGAAGAGGGACGACAGGGGCTTATCTTC
16	NA	NA	TRBJ1-3	TRBV6-5	CASSYSTRSSGNTIYF	TGTGCCAGCAGTTACTCGACCCGGAGCTCTGGAAACACCATATATTTT
16	TRBD2	once	TRBJ2-2	TRBV7-9	CASSYTGTSGTGELFF	TGTGCCAGCAGCTACACCGGGACTAGCGGTACCGGGGAGCTGTTTTTT
13	NA	NA	TRBJ1-2	TRBV11-2	CASSLGVNYGYTF	TGTGCCAGCAGCTTAGGAGTTAACTATGGCTACACCTTC
14	TRBD1	NA	TRBJ1-5	TRBV6-5	CASSIRDSDQPQHF	TGTGCCAGCAGTATCCGGGACAGCGATCAGCCCCAGCATTTT
15	NA	NA	TRBJ1-3	TRBV25-1	CASYGRGNSGNTIYF	TGTGCCAGCTATGGGAGGGGAAACTCTGGAAACACCATATATTTT
15	TRBD2	NA	TRBJ2-7	TRBV27	CASSPSLAISYEQYF	TGTGCCAGCAGTCCATCACTAGCGATCTCCTACGAGCAGTACTTC
14	TRBD1	few	TRBJ1-2	TRBV25-1	CASSELDREDGYTF	TGTGCCAGCAGTGAACTTGACAGGGAGGACGGCTACACCTTC
15	TRBD1	NA	TRBJ1-2	TRBV9	CASSVYQGGNYGYTF	TGTGCCAGCAGCGTCTACCAGGGGGGTAACTATGGCTACACCTTC
16	NA	NA	TRBJ2-7	TRBV5-1	CASRPRGGQALYEQYF	TGCGCCAGCAGACCAAGGGGGGGACAGGCCCTCTACGAGCAGTACTTC
15	TRBD1	NA	TRBJ1-5	TRBV11-2	CASSLGTGLNQPQHF	TGTGCCAGCAGCTTAGGGACAGGACTCAATCAGCCCCAGCATTTT
13	NA	NA	TRBJ1-1	TRBV7-9	CASSSPLNTEAFF	TGTGCCAGCAGCTCCCCGTTGAACACTGAAGCTTTCTTT
15	NA	NA	TRBJ2-2	TRBV11-3	CASSLVQYGTGELFF	TGTGCCAGCAGCTTAGTGCAGTACGGCACCGGGGAGCTGTTTTTT
12	NA	NA	TRBJ2-3	TRBV29-1	CSAASSTDTQYF	TGCAGCGCAGCTAGCTCCACAGATACGCAGTATTTT
15	TRBD1	NA	TRBJ2-5	TRBV27	CASSSRTGERETQYF	TGTGCCAGCAGTTCCCGGACAGGGGAGAGGGAGACCCAGTACTTC
14	TRBD2	NA	TRBJ2-7	TRBV7-2	CASALLAGGSEQYF	TGTGCCAGCGCTCTACTAGCGGGGGGTAGCGAGCAGTACTTC
14	NA	NA	TRBJ2-7	TRBV5-1	CASSQRTAGYEQYF	TGCGCCAGCAGCCAAAGGACGGCAGGATACGAGCAGTACTTC
14	NA	NA	TRBJ2-3	TRBV4-1	CASSQDLSKNTQYF	TGCGCCAGCAGCCAAGATCTGAGCAAAAATACGCAGTATTTT
15	NA	few	TRBJ2-7	TRBV7-9	CASSLRSSVVDEQYF	TGTGCCAGCAGCTTAAGGTCTAGCGTCGTCGACGAGCAGTACTTC
11	NA	NA	TRBJ2-7	TRBV10-1	CASKTHYEQYF	TGCGCCAGCAAGACTCACTACGAGCAGTACTTC
12	NA	NA	TRBJ2-5	TRBV30	CAWSVQARTQYF	TGTGCCTGGAGTGTACAGGCTAGGACCCAGTACTTC
14	TRBD1	NA	TRBJ2-7	TRBV5-6	CASSRQGAIYEQYF	TGTGCCAGCAGCCGACAGGGGGCAATCTACGAGCAGTACTTC
15	NA	once	TRBJ2-7	TRBV7-6	CASSLAGLGNYEQYF	TGTGCCAGCAGCTTAGCAGGACTGGGGAACTACGAGCAGTACTTC
15	NA	NA	TRBJ2-7	TRBV10-3	CAISDDFLNPYEQYF	TGTGCCATCAGTGATGATTTCCTGAACCCCTACGAGCAGTACTTC
16	NA	NA	TRBJ1-1	TRBV18	CASSPQRIWGRTEAFF	TGTGCCAGCTCACCCCAACGAATTTGGGGGCGGACTGAAGCTTTCTTT
15	NA	NA	TRBJ2-1	TRBV4-3	CASSQVGLAHNEQFF	TGCGCCAGCAGCCAAGTGGGACTGGCGCACAATGAGCAGTTCTTC
12	NA	NA	TRBJ2-3	TRBV18	CASSRGLDTQYF	TGTGCCAGCTCAAGAGGGCTAGATACGCAGTATTTT
13	TRBD1	NA	TRBJ1-5	TRBV28	CASSLTGDQPQHF	TGTGCCAGCAGTTTGACAGGGGATCAGCCCCAGCATTTT
15	TRBD1	NA	TRBJ1-1	TRBV7-2	CASSPWTGVNTEAFF	TGTGCCAGCAGCCCGTGGACAGGGGTGAACACTGAAGCTTTCTTT